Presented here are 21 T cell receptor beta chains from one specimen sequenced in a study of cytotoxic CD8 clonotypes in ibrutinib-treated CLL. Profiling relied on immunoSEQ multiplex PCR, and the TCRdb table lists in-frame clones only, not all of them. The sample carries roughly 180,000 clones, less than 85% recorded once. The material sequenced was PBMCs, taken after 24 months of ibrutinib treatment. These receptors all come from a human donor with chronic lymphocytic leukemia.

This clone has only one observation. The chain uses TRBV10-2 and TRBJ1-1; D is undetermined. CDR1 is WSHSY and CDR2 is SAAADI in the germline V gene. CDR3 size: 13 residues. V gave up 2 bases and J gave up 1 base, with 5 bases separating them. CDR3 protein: CASSEMGNTEAFF. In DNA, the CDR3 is TGCGCCAGCAGTGAGATGGGGAACACTGAAGCTTTCTTT.

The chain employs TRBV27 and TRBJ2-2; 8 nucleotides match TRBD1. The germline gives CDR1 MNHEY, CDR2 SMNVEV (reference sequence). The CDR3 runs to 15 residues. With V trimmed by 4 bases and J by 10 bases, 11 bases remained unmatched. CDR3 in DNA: TGTGCCAGCAGTTCCCCTCGACAGGGGATGGAGGAGCTGTTTTTT. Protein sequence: CASSSPRQGMEELFF.

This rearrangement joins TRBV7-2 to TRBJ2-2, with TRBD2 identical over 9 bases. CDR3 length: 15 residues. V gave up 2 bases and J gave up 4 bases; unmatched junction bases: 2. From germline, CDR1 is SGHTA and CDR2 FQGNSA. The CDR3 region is CASSLLAGITGELFF. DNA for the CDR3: TGTGCCAGCAGCTTACTAGCGGGGATCACCGGGGAGCTGTTTTTT.

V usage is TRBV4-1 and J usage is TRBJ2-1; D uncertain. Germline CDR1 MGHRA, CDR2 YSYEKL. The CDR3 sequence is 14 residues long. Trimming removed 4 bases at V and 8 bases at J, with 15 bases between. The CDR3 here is CASSPRDSIDEQFF. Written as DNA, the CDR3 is TGCGCCAGCAGCCCCCGTGATAGCATAGATGAGCAGTTCTTC.

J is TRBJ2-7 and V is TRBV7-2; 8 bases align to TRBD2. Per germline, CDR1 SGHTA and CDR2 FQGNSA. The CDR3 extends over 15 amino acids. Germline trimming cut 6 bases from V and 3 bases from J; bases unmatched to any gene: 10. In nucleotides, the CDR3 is TGTGCCAGCAGTTTGCTGGGACTAGACGGCTACGAGCAGTACTTC. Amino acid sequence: CASSLLGLDGYEQYF.

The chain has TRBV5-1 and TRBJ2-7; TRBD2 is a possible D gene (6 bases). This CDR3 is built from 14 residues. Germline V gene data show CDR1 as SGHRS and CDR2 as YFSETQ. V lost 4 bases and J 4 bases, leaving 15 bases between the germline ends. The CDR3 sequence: CASSPQGLSYEQYF. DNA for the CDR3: TGCGCCAGCAGCCCGCAGGGACTCAGTTACGAGCAGTACTTC.

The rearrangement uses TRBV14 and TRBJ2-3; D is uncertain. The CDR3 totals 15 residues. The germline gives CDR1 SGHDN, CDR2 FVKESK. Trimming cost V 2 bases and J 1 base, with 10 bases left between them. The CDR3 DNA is TGTGCCAGCAGCCAATACCCCCCGGGCACAGATACGCAGTATTTT. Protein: CASSQYPPGTDTQYF.

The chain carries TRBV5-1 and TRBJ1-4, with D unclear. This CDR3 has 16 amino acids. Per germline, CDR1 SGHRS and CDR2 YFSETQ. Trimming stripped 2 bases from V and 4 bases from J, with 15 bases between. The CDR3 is CASSFFLGGGNEKLFF. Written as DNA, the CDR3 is TGCGCCAGCAGCTTCTTTTTGGGCGGCGGTAATGAAAAACTGTTTTTT.

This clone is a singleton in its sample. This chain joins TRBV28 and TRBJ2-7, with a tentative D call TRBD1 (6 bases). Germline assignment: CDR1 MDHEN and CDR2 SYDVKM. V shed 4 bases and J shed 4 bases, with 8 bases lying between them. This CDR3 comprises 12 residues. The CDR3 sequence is CASSYRAYEQYF. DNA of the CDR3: TGTGCCAGCAGTTACAGGGCTTACGAGCAGTACTTC. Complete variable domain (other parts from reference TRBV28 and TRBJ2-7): DVKVTQSSRYLVKRTGEKVFLECVQDMDHENMFWYRQDPGLGLRLIYFSYDVKMKEKGDIPEGYSVSREKKERFSLILESASTNQTSMYLCASSYRAYEQYFGPGTRLTVT.

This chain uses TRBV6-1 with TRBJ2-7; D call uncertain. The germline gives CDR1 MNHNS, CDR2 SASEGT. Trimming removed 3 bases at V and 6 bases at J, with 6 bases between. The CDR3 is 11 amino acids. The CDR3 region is CASSEVREQYF. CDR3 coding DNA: TGTGCCAGCAGTGAGGTGCGCGAGCAGTACTTC.

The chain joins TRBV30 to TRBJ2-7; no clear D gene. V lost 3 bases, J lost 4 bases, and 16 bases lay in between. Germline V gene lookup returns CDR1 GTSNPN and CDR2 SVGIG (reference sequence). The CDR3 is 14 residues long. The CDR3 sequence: CAWSLIRAPYEQYF. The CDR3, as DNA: TGTGCCTGGAGCCTCATCCGGGCTCCATACGAGCAGTACTTC.

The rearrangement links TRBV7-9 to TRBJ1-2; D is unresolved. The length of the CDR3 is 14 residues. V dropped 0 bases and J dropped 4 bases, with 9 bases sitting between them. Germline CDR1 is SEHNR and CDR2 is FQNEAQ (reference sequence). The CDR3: CASSLAGGAYGYTF. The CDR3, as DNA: TGTGCCAGCAGCTTAGCGGGCGGAGCCTATGGCTACACCTTC.

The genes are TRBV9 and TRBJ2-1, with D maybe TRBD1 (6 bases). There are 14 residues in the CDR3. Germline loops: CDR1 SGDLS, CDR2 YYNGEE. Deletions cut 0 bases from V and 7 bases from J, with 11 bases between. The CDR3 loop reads CASSVGGQRNEQFF. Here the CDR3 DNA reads TGTGCCAGCAGCGTAGGGGGACAACGGAATGAGCAGTTCTTC.

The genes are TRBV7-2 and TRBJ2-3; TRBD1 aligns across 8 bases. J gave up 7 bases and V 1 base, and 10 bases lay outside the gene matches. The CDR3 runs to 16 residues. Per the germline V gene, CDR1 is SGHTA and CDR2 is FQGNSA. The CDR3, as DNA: TGTGCCAGCAGCTTAGAACCCAGGGGGCGTACACATACGCAGTATTTT. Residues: CASSLEPRGRTHTQYF. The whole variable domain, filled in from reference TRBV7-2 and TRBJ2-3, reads GAGVSQSPSNKVTEKGKDVELRCDPISGHTALYWYRQSLGQGLEFLIYFQGNSAPDKSGLPSDRFSAERTGGSVSTLTIQRTQQEDSAVYLCASSLEPRGRTHTQYFGPGTRLTVL.

The DNA of the CDR3 is TGCAGCGTTGACACTACAGGGGCGGATGGCTACACCTTC. It yields the protein CSVDTTGADGYTF. The chain combines TRBV29-1 with TRBJ1-2; 7 bases align to TRBD1. The ends lost 3 bases at V and 6 bases at J; junction bases unmatched: 7. The V gene's germline CDR1 is SQVTM and CDR2 ANQGSEA. CDR3 length: 13 residues.

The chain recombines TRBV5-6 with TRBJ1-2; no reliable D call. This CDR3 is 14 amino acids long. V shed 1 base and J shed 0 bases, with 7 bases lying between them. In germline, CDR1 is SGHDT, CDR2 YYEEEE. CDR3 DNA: TGTGCCAGCAGCTTGTCGGGAACTAACTATGGCTACACCTTC. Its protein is CASSLSGTNYGYTF. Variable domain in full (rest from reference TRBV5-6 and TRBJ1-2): DAGVTQSPTHLIKTRGQQVTLRCSPKSGHDTVSWYQQALGQGPQFIFQYYEEEERQRGNFPDRFSGHQFPNYSSELNVNALLLGDSALYLCASSLSGTNYGYTFGSGTRLTVV.

The CDR3 sequence is CASSPQIGTDNEQFF. DNA for the CDR3: TGTGCCAGCTCACCCCAGATAGGCACAGACAATGAGCAGTTCTTC. The V call is TRBV18, the J call TRBJ2-1; no clear D gene. Germline V lookup: CDR1 KGHSH, CDR2 LQKENI. The CDR3 runs 15 residues. V was shortened by 3 bases and J by 5 bases, with 14 bases between the two germline ends.

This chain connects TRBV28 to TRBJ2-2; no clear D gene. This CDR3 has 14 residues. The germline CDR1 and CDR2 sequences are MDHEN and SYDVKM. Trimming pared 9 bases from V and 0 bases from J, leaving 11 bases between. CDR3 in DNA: TGTGCCAGTTATGGTGGTTCGAACACCGGGGAGCTGTTTTTT. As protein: CASYGGSNTGELFF.

The CDR3 DNA reads as TGCGCCAGCAGCCACAGGGGCAATCAGCCCCAGCATTTT. As protein: CASSHRGNQPQHF. This sequence joins TRBV5-1 and TRBJ1-5; D is possibly TRBD1 (6 bases). V lost 4 bases and J 2 bases, leaving 7 bases between the germline ends. Germline CDR1 and CDR2: SGHRS and YFSETQ. The CDR3 has 13 residues. The full variable domain, in which reference TRBV5-1 and TRBJ1-5 provide the parts outside the CDR3, is KAGVTQTPRYLIKTRGQQVTLSCSPISGHRSVSWYQQTPGQGLQFLFEYFSETQRNKGNFPGRFSGRQFSNSRSEMNVSTLELGDSALYLCASSHRGNQPQHFGDGTRLSIL.

This CDR3 is CASSQEGGTGNEKLFF. In DNA form, the CDR3 reads TGCGCCAGCAGCCAAGAAGGCGGGACGGGTAATGAAAAACTGTTTTTT. V gene TRBV4-1 combines with J gene TRBJ1-4; a possible D gene is TRBD1 (5 bases). In germline, CDR1 is MGHRA, CDR2 YSYEKL. The ends were cut back, 0 bases at V and 4 bases at J, with 12 bases in the middle. The CDR3 is 16 residues long.

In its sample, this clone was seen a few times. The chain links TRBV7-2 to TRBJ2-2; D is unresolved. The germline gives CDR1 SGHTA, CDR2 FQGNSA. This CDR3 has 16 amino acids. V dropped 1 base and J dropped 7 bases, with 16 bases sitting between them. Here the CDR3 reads CASSLEVDPTHGELFF. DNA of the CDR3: TGTGCCAGCAGCTTAGAAGTCGATCCAACCCACGGGGAGCTGTTTTTT. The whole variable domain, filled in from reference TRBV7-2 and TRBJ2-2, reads GAGVSQSPSNKVTEKGKDVELRCDPISGHTALYWYRQSLGQGLEFLIYFQGNSAPDKSGLPSDRFSAERTGGSVSTLTIQRTQQEDSAVYLCASSLEVDPTHGELFFGEGSRLTVL.